The T cell receptor beta chain described here comes from a study of blood T cell repertoires in COVID-19. Study-wide context: PBMCs, B-cell-depleted T cells, or T cells were the source of the cDNA or gDNA that made up the material.

In the original workflow: The authors estimated nucleated cell counts from reference gene primer amplification. Sequenced by immunoSEQ multiplex PCR; TCRdb stores in-frame clones only, minus some. D and trimming were read from the DNA, whereas the V and J calls and clone size are those reported in that table. The sample lists roughly 230,000 clones; 70% to 90% were seen once. Trimming at V came to 9 bases and at J to 1 base, leaving 8 bases not matched to a gene. From germline, CDR1 is SGHRS and CDR2 YFSETQ. There are 14 residues in the CDR3. The sequence was obtained from a man aged 45-65 years with acute or convalescent COVID-19. The chain recombines TRBV5-1 with TRBJ1-1; 8 bases match TRBD1. Material: peripheral blood. This CDR3 is CATKFGQGNTEAFF. The CDR3 nucleotides read TGCGCCACCAAATTCGGACAGGGGAACACTGAAGCTTTCTTT.